The clone carrying this TCR beta chain was counted a single time. Germline and junction disagree at one end, which may indicate a read error. CDR1 is SGHAT and CDR2 is FQDESV in the germline V gene (reference sequence). The CDR3 extends over 15 amino acids. These data belong to a study of T cells in Graves' hyperthyroidism and ophthalmopathy. Template material for amplifying TCR beta CDR3 regions consisted of RNA transcripts. A first-round RT-PCR of the TCR CDR3 used the HTBI primer set. TCRdb reprocessed the multiplex PCR reads via MiXCR and lists one record per CDR3 protein. There are under 350,000 distinct CDR3 sequences in the sample; around 20% occur only once, and around 48% lies in the top ten.

The sequence was collected from a woman between 45 and 60 years old with Graves' hyperthyroidism. The chain combines TRBV11-1 with TRBJ2-7; 12 nucleotides match TRBD2. The sequenced sample consisted of blood. The CDR3 DNA is TGCGCCAGCAGCCAAGGACTAGCGGGACAAAAAGAGCAGTACTTC. It codes for CASSQGLAGQKEQYF.